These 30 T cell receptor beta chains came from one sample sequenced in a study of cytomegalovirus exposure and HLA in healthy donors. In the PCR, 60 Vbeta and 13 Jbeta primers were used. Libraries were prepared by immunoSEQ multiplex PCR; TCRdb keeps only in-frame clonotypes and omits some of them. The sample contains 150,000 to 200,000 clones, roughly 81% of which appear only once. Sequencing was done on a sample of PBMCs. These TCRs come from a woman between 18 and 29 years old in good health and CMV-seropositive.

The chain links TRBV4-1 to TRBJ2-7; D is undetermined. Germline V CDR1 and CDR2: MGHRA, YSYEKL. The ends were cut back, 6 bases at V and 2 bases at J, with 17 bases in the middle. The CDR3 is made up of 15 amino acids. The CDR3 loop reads CASSRVGGAPYEQYF. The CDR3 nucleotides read TGCGCCAGCAGTCGGGTCGGCGGCGCCCCCTACGAGCAGTACTTC.

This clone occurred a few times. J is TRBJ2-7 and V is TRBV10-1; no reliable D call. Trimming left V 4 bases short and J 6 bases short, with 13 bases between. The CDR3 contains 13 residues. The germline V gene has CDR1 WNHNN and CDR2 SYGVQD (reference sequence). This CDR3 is CASSAAGLAEQYF. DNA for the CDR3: TGCGCCAGCAGTGCTGCAGGCCTCGCCGAGCAGTACTTC.

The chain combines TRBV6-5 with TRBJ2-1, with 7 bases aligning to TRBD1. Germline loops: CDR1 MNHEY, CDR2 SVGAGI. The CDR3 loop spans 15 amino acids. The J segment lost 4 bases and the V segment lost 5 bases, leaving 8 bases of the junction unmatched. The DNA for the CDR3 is TGTGCCAGCAGTCCCAGGACAGGACAGTACAATGAGCAGTTCTTC. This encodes CASSPRTGQYNEQFF.

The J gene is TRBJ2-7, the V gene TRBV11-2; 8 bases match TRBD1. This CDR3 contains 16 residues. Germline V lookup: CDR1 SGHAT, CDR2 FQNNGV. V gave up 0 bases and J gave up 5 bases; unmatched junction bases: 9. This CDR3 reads CASSLDSGQGPHEQYF. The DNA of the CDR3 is TGTGCCAGCAGCTTAGATTCCGGACAGGGCCCCCACGAGCAGTACTTC.

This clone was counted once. CDR3 in DNA: TGCGCCAGCAGCCAAGATAGACAGGGGAACACTGAAGCTTTCTTT. It yields the protein CASSQDRQGNTEAFF. The chain uses TRBV4-3 and TRBJ1-1, with 7 bases that match TRBD1. Per germline, CDR1 LGHNA and CDR2 YSLEER. J lost 1 base, V lost 0 bases, and 2 bases had no gene match. CDR3 length: 15 residues.

The CDR3 reads CASSITGGGYTQYF. The CDR3 DNA is TGTGCCAGTAGTATTACGGGGGGCGGGTATACGCAGTATTTT. The chain uses TRBV19 and TRBJ2-3; TRBD2 is a possible D gene (7 bases). The CDR3 has 14 amino acids. Trimming took 3 bases from V and 7 from J, leaving 14 bases between them. Germline loops: CDR1 LNHDA, CDR2 SQIVND (reference sequence).

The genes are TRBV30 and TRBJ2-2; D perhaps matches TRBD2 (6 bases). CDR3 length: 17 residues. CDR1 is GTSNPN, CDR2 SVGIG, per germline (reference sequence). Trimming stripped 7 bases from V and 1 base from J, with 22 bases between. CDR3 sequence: CASDELAERQNTGELFF. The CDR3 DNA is TGTGCCTCAGACGAATTAGCGGAAAGGCAGAACACCGGGGAGCTGTTTTTT.

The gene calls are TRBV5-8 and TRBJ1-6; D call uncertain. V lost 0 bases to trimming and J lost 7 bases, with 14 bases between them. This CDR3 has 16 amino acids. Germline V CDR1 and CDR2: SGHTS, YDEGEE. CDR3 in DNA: TGTGCCAGCAGCTTGGCTAATCTGGGGAGGAATTCACCCCTCCACTTT. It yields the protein CASSLANLGRNSPLHF.

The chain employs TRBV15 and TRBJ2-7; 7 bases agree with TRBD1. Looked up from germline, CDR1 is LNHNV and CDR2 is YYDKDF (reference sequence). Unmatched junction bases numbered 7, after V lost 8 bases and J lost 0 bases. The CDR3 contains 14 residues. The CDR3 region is CATADRLVSYEQYF. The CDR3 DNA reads TGTGCCACCGCGGACAGGCTCGTCTCCTACGAGCAGTACTTC.

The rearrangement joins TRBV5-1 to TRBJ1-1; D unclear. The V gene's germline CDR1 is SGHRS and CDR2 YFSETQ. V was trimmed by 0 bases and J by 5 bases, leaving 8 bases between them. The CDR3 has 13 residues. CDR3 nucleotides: TGCGCCAGCAGCTTGGGGCAGATGACTGAAGCTTTCTTT. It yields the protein CASSLGQMTEAFF.

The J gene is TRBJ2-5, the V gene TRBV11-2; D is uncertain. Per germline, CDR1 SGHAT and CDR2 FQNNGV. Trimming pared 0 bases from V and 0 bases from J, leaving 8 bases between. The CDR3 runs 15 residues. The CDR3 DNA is TGTGCCAGCAGCTTAGATGGCAGTCACCAAGAGACCCAGTACTTC. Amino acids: CASSLDGSHQETQYF.

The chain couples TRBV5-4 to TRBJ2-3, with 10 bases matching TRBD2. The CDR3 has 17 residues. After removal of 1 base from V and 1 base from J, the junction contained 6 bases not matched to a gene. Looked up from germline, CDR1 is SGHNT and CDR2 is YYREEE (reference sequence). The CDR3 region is CASSLKLAGSGTDTQYF. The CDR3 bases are TGTGCCAGCAGCTTGAAACTAGCGGGGTCAGGCACAGATACGCAGTATTTT.

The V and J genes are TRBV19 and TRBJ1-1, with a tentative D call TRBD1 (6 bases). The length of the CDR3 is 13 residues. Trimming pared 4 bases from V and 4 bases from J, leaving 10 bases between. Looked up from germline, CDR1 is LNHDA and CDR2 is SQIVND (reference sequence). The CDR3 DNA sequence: TGTGCCAGTAGTACTACAGGGCGCACTGAAGCTTTCTTT. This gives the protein CASSTTGRTEAFF.

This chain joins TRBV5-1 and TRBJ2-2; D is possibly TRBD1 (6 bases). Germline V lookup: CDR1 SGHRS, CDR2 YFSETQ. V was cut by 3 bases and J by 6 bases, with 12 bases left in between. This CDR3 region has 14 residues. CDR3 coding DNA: TGCGCCAGCAGCTCGATACAGGGATCCGGGGAGCTGTTTTTT. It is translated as CASSSIQGSGELFF.

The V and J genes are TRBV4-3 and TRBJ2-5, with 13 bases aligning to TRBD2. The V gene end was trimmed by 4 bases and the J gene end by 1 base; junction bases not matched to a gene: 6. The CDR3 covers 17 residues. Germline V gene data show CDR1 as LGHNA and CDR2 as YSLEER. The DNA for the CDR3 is TGCGCCAGCAGCCCCGGGACTAGCGGGGAACGCCAAGAGACCCAGTACTTC. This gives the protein CASSPGTSGERQETQYF.

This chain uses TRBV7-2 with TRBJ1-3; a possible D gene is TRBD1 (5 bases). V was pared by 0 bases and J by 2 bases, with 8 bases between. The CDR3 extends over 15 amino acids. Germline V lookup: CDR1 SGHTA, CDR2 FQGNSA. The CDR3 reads CASSLAPGAGNTIYF. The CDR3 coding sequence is TGTGCCAGCAGCTTAGCGCCGGGGGCTGGAAACACCATATATTTT. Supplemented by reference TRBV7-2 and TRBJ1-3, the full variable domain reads GAGVSQSPSNKVTEKGKDVELRCDPISGHTALYWYRQSLGQGLEFLIYFQGNSAPDKSGLPSDRFSAERTGGSVSTLTIQRTQQEDSAVYLCASSLAPGAGNTIYFGEGSWLTVV.

Written as DNA, the CDR3 is TGTGCCAGCAGTGAAAGGACAGGGTCGAACACTGAAGCTTTCTTT. It specifies CASSERTGSNTEAFF. The V gene is TRBV2, the J gene TRBJ1-1, with 8 bases lining up with TRBD1. The CDR3 consists of 15 residues. Looked up from germline, CDR1 is SNHLY and CDR2 is FYNNEI. V trimming: 2 bases; J trimming: 1 base; junction bases outside the gene matches: 3.

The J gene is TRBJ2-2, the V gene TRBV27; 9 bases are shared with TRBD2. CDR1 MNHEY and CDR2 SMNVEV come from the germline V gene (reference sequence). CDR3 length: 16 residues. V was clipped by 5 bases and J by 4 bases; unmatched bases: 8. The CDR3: CASSPVAGVRTGELFF. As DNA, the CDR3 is TGTGCCAGCAGTCCGGTAGCGGGGGTGCGCACCGGGGAGCTGTTTTTT.

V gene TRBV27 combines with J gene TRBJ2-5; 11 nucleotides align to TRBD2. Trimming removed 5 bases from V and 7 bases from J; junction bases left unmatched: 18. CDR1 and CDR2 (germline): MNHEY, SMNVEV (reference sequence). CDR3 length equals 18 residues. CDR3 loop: CASSTPPLAGGFKWTQYF. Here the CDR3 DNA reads TGTGCCAGCAGTACGCCCCCTCTAGCGGGGGGTTTTAAGTGGACCCAGTACTTC.

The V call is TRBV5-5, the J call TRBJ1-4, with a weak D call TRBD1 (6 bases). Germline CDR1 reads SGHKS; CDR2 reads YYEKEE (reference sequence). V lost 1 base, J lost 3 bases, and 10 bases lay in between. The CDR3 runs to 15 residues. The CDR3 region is CASSLSGQPNEKLFF. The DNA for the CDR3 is TGTGCCAGCAGCTTGAGCGGACAGCCTAATGAAAAACTGTTTTTT.

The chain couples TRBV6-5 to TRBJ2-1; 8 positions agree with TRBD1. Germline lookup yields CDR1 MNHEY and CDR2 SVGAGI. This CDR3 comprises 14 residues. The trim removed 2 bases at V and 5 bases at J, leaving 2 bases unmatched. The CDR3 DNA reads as TGTGCCAGCAGTTACGCGGACAGGGACAATGAGCAGTTCTTC. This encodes CASSYADRDNEQFF.

The CDR3, as DNA: TGTGCCAGCAGCGGTCGTCTTCTGGCCTCACCCCTCCACTTT. Its protein is CASSGRLLASPLHF. This sequence joins TRBV9 and TRBJ1-6; D uncertain. The germline V gene has CDR1 SGDLS and CDR2 YYNGEE. The CDR3 is 14 amino acids. The V end was cut by 3 bases, the J end by 10 bases, with 14 bases between.

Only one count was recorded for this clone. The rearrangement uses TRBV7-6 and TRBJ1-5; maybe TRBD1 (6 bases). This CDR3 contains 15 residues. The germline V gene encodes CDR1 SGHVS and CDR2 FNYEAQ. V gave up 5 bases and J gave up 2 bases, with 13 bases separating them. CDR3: CASSKQGAGNQPQHF. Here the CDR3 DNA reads TGTGCCAGCAGCAAACAGGGCGCGGGCAATCAGCCCCAGCATTTT.

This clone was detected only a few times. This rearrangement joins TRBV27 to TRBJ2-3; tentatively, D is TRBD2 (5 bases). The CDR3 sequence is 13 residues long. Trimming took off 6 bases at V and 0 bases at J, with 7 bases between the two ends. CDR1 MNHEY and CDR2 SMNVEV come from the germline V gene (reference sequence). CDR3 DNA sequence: TGTGCCAGCAGGAGGGCTAGCACAGATACGCAGTATTTT. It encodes CASRRASTDTQYF.

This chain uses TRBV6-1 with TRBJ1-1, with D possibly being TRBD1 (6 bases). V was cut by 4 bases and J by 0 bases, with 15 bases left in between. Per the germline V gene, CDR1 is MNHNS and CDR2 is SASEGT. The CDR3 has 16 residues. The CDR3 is CASSVPRGQMNTEAFF. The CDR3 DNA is TGTGCCAGCAGTGTACCCAGGGGCCAAATGAACACTGAAGCTTTCTTT.

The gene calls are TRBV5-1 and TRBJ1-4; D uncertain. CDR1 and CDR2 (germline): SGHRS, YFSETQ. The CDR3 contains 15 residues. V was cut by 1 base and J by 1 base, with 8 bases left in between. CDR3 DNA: TGCGCCAGCAGCTTGAGTCCGAGAACTAATGAAAAACTGTTTTTT. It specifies CASSLSPRTNEKLFF.

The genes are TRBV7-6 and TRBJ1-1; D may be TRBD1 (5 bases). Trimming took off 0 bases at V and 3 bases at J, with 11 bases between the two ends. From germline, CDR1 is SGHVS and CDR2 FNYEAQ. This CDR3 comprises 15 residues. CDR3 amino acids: CASSLARGRYTEAFF. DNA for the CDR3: TGTGCCAGCAGCTTAGCAAGGGGTCGATACACTGAAGCTTTCTTT.

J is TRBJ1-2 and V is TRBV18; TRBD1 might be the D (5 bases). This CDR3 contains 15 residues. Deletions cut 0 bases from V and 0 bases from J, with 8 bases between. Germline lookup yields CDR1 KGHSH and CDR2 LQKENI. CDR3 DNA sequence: TGTGCCAGCTCACCACCGACAGATCCTAACTATGGCTACACCTTC. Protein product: CASSPPTDPNYGYTF.

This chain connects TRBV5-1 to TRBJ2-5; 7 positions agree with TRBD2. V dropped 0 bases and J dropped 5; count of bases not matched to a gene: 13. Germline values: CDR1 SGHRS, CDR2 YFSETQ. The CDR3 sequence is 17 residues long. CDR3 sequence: CASSLGLVAGADETQYF. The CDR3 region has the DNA TGCGCCAGCAGCTTGGGACTAGTAGCGGGCGCCGACGAGACCCAGTACTTC.

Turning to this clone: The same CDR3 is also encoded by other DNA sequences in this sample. The CDR3 spells CASSRGQGAGTGELFF. The CDR3 DNA reads as TGTGCCAGTAGTAGGGGACAGGGGGCTGGGACCGGGGAGCTGTTTTTT. V is TRBV19 and J is TRBJ2-2; 12 bases match TRBD1. Looked up from germline, CDR1 is LNHDA and CDR2 is SQIVND (reference sequence). The CDR3 is 16 amino acids. V was pared by 4 bases and J by 5 bases, with 5 bases of the junction left unmatched.